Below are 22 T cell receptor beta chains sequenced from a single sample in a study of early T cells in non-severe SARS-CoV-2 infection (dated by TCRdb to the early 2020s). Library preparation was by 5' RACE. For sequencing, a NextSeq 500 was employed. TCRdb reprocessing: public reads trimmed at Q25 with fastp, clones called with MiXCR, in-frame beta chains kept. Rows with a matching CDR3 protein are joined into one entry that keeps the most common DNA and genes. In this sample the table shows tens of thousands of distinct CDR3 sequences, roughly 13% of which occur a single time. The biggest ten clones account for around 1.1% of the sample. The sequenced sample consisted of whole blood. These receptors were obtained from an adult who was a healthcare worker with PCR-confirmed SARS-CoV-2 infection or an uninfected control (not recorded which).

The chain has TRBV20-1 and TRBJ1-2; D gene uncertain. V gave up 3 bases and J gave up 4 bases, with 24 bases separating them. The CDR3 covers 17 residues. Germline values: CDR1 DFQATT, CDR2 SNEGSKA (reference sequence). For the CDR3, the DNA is TGCAGTGCTAGTCTCGGCCCAGACGGATTAAACCCCTATGGCTACACCTTC. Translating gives CSASLGPDGLNPYGYTF.

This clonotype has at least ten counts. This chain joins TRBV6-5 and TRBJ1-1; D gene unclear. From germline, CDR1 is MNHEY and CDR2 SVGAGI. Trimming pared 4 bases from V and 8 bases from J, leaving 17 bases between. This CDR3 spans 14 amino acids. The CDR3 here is CASSSQRPEREAFF. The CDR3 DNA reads TGTGCCAGCAGTTCCCAAAGACCCGAGAGGGAAGCTTTCTTT.

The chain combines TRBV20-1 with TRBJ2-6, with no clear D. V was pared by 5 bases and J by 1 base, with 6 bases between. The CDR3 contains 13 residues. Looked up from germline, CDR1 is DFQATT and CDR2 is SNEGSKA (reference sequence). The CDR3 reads CSAEESGANVLTF. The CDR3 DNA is TGCAGTGCTGAGGAGTCTGGGGCCAACGTCCTGACTTTC.

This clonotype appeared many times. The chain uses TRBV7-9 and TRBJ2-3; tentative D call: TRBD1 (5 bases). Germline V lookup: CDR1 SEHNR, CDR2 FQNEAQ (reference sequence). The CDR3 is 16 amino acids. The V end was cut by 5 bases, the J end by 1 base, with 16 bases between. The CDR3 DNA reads TGTGCCAGCAGCCAAAGGGGCATCTGGGGCACAGATACGCAGTATTTT. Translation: CASSQRGIWGTDTQYF.

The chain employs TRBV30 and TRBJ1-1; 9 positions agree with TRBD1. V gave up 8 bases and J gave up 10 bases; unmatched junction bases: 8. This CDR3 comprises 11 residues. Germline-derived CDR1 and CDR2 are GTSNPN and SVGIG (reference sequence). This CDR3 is CATSGQGAAFF. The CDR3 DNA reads TGTGCCACATCGGGACAGGGAGCAGCTTTCTTT.

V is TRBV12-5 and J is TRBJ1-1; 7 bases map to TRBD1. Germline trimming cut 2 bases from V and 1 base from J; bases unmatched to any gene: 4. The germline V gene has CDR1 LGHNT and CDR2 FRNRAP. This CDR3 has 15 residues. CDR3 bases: TGTGCTAGTGGTTTGAGTCAGGGGGAGAACACTGAAGCTTTCTTT. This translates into CASGLSQGENTEAFF.

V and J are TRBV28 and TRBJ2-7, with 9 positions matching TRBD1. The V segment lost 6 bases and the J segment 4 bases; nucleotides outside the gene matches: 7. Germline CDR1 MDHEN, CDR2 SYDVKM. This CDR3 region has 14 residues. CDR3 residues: CASSPEDRGYEQYF. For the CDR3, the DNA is TGTGCCAGCAGCCCAGAGGACAGGGGATACGAGCAGTACTTC. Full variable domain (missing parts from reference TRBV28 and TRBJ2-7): DVKVTQSSRYLVKRTGEKVFLECVQDMDHENMFWYRQDPGLGLRLIYFSYDVKMKEKGDIPEGYSVSREKKERFSLILESASTNQTSMYLCASSPEDRGYEQYFGPGTRLTVT.

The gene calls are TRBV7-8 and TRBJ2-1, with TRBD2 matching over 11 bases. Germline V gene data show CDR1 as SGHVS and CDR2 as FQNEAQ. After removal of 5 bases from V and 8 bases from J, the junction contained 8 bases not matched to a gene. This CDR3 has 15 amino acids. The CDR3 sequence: CASSLLAGVYHEQFF. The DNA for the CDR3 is TGTGCCAGCAGCCTACTAGCGGGAGTTTACCATGAGCAGTTCTTC.

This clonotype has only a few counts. The CDR3: CASSLDPRSGTEAFF. The DNA of the CDR3 is TGTGCCAGCAGTTTGGATCCCAGGAGTGGCACTGAAGCTTTCTTT. The V and J genes are TRBV28 and TRBJ1-1; D not resolved. V lost 3 bases to trimming and J lost 4 bases, with 15 bases between them. The CDR3 runs 15 residues. From germline, CDR1 is MDHEN and CDR2 SYDVKM.

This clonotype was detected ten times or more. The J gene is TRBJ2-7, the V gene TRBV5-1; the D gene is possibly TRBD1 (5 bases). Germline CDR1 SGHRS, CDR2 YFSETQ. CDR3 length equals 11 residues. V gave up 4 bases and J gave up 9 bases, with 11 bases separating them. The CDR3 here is CASSPGLGQYF. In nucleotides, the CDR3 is TGCGCCAGCAGCCCAGGGTTGGGGCAGTACTTC.

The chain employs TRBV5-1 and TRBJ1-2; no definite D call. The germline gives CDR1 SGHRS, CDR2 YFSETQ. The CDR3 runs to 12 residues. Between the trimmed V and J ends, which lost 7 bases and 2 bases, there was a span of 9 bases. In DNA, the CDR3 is TGCGCCAGCGGTACAGCGAACTATGGCTACACCTTC. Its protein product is CASGTANYGYTF.

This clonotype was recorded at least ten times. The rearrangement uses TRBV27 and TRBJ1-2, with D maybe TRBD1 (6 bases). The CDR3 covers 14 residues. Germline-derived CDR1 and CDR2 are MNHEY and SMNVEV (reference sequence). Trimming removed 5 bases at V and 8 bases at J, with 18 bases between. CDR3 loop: CASSQGSGVGGYTF. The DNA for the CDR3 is TGTGCCAGCAGTCAGGGCTCAGGGGTTGGGGGCTACACCTTC.

The CDR3 bases are TGTGCCAGTAGTATTAACTACCCCACCGGGGAGCTGTTTTTT. It codes for CASSINYPTGELFF. This chain connects TRBV19 to TRBJ2-2, with D uncertain. The germline V gene encodes CDR1 LNHDA and CDR2 SQIVND (reference sequence). V lost 3 bases, J lost 4 bases, and 9 bases lay in between. This CDR3 comprises 14 residues.

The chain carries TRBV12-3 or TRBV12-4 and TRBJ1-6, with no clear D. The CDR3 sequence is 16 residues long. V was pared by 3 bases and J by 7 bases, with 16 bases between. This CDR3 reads CASSFKAPVRNSPLHF. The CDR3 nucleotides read TGTGCCAGCAGTTTTAAAGCCCCGGTCAGGAATTCACCCCTCCACTTT.

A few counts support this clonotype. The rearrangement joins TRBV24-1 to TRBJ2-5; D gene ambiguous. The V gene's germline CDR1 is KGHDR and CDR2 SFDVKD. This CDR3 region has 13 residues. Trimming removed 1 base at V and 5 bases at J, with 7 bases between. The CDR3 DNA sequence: TGTGCCACCAGTGATTTTGGCTCCGAGACCCAGTACTTC. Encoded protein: CATSDFGSETQYF.

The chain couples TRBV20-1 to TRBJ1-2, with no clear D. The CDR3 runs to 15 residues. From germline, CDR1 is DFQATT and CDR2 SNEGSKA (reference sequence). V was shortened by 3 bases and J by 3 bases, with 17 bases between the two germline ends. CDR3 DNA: TGCAGTGCTAGCCGCCGATCGGGGTTGGACTATGGCTACACCTTC. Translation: CSASRRSGLDYGYTF.

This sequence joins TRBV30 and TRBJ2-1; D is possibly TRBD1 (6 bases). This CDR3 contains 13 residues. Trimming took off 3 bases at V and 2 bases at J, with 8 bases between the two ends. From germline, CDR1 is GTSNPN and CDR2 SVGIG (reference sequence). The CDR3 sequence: CAWRGGTYNEQFF. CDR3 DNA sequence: TGTGCCTGGAGAGGGGGAACCTACAATGAGCAGTTCTTC.

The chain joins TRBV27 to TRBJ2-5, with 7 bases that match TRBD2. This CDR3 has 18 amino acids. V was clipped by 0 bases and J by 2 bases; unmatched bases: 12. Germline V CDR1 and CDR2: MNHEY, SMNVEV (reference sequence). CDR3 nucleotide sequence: TGTGCCAGCAGTTTATCGATAATGGGGCGGGGGAAGCAAGAGACCCAGTACTTC. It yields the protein CASSLSIMGRGKQETQYF.

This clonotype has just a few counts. The CDR3 sequence is CASSYYYGYTF. The CDR3 region has the DNA TGTGCCAGCAGCTATTACTATGGCTACACCTTC. The rearrangement links TRBV12-3 or TRBV12-4 to TRBJ1-2; D is undetermined. This CDR3 contains 11 residues. With 6 bases removed from V and 3 bases from J, the gap between germline ends came to 5 bases.

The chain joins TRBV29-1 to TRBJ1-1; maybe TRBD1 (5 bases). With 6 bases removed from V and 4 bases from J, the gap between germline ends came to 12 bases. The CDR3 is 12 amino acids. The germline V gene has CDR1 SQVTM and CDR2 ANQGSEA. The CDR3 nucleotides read TGCAGCGTGGATCGGGGGGGCACTGAAGCTTTCTTT. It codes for CSVDRGGTEAFF.

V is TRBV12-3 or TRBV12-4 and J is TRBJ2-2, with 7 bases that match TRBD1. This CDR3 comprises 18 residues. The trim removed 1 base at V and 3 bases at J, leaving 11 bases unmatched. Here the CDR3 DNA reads TGTGCCAGCAGTTTAGTGAAAGGGGGCGTTTCGGACACCGGGGAGCTGTTTTTT. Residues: CASSLVKGGVSDTGELFF.

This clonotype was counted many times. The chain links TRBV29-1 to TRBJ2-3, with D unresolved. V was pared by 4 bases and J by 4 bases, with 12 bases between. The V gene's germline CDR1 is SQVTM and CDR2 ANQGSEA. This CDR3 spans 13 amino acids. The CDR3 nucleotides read TGCAGCGTTGCTTTGGTTGTTGCAGATACGCAGTATTTT. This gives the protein CSVALVVADTQYF.